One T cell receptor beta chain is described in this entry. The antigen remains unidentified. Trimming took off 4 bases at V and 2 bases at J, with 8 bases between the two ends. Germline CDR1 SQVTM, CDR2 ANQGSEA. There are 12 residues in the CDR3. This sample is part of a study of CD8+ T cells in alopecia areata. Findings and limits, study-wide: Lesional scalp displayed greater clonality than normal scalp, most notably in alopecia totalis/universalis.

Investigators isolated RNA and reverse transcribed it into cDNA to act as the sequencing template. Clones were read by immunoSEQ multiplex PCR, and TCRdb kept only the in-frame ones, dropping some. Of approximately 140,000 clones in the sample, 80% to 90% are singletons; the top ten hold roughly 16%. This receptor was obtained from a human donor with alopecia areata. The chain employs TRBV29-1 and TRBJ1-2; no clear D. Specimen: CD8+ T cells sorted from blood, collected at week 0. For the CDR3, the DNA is TGCAGCGTTGTACCCGAAAACTATGGCTACACCTTC. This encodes CSVVPENYGYTF.